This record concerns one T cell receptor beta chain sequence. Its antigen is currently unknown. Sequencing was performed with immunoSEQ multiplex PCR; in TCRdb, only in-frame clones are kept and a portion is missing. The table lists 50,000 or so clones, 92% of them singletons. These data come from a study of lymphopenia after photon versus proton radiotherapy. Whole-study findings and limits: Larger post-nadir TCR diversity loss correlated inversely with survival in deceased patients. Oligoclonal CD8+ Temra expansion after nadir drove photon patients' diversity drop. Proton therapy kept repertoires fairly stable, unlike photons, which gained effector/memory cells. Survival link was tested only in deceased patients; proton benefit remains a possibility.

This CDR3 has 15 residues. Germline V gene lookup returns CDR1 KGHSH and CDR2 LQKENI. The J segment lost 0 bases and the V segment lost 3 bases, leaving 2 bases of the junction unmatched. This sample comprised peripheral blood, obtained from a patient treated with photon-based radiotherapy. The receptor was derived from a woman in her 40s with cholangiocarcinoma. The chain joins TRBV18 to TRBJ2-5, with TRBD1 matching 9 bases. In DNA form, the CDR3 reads TGTGCCAGCTCACCGGACAGGGGCCACCAAGAGACCCAGTACTTC. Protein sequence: CASSPDRGHQETQYF.